This is a list of T cell receptor beta chains from one sample in a study of blood T cell repertoires in COVID-19. Libraries were prepared by immunoSEQ multiplex PCR; TCRdb keeps only in-frame clonotypes and omits some of them. The data show around 60,000 clones, more than 60% seen once. Input material: peripheral blood. The origin of the receptors is a woman in her forties or fifties with active or convalescent COVID-19. Each CDR3 is given with its conserved first and last residue. The D gene is left open where the match is weak. Clone size is not always given. Where it is, it says once, few, many or a class for expanded clones.

D gene: TRBD1; J gene: TRBJ2-7; clone size: NA; V gene: TRBV19; CDR3 length: 14; CDR3 DNA: TGTGCCAGTAGCCTCCGGACAGGGTCCTACGAGCAGTACTTC; CDR3 protein: CASSLRTGSYEQYF
D gene: TRBD1; J gene: TRBJ1-4; clone size: NA; V gene: TRBV10-2; CDR3 length: 14; CDR3 DNA: TGCGCCAGCAGAGGGACAGCCACTAATGAAAAACTGTTTTTT; CDR3 protein: CASRGTATNEKLFF
D gene: NA; J gene: TRBJ1-1; clone size: NA; V gene: TRBV9; CDR3 length: 14; CDR3 DNA: TGTGCCAGCAGCGCACAAGTTGCAAACACTGAAGCTTTCTTT; CDR3 protein: CASSAQVANTEAFF
D gene: TRBD1; J gene: TRBJ1-2; clone size: NA; V gene: TRBV28; CDR3 length: 14; CDR3 DNA: TGTGCCAGCAGACCGACAGGGAATAACTATGGCTACACCTTC; CDR3 protein: CASRPTGNNYGYTF
D gene: TRBD1; J gene: TRBJ2-7; clone size: NA; V gene: TRBV6-6; CDR3 length: 15; CDR3 DNA: TGTGCCAGCAGTTACTCCAGGGGGCTCGACTACGAGCAGTACTTC; CDR3 protein: CASSYSRGLDYEQYF
D gene: TRBD2; J gene: TRBJ2-7; clone size: NA; V gene: TRBV7-2; CDR3 length: 17; CDR3 DNA: TGTGCCAGCAGCTTTCACCACGGACTAGCGGGATCCTACGAGCAGTACTTC; CDR3 protein: CASSFHHGLAGSYEQYF
D gene: TRBD1; J gene: TRBJ1-2; clone size: few; V gene: TRBV2; CDR3 length: 12; CDR3 DNA: TGTGCCACCAAGGGACAGACGCCAGGCTACACCTTC; CDR3 protein: CATKGQTPGYTF
D gene: TRBD2; J gene: TRBJ2-1; clone size: NA; V gene: TRBV28; CDR3 length: 16; CDR3 DNA: TGTGCCAGCAGTTCGGAGCGGGGGAGCTCCTACAATGAGCAGTTCTTC; CDR3 protein: CASSSERGSSYNEQFF
D gene: NA; J gene: TRBJ2-1; clone size: many; V gene: TRBV6-1; CDR3 length: 13; CDR3 DNA: TGTGCCAGCAGTGAACAAGACAGGAATGAGCAGTTCTTC; CDR3 protein: CASSEQDRNEQFF
D gene: NA; J gene: TRBJ1-2; clone size: once; V gene: TRBV24-1; CDR3 length: 14; CDR3 DNA: TGTGCCACCAGTGATTCGGCAGGGGCCTATGGCTACACCTTC; CDR3 protein: CATSDSAGAYGYTF
D gene: TRBD1; J gene: TRBJ2-5; clone size: NA; V gene: TRBV4-1; CDR3 length: 14; CDR3 DNA: TGCGCCAGCAGCCAACAGGGGGCTAGGGAGACCCAGTACTTC; CDR3 protein: CASSQQGARETQYF
D gene: NA; J gene: TRBJ1-2; clone size: NA; V gene: TRBV6-5; CDR3 length: 16; CDR3 DNA: TGTGCCAGCAGTTACTCACCCCCCGGTACGCACTATGGCTACACCTTC; CDR3 protein: CASSYSPPGTHYGYTF
D gene: TRBD1; J gene: TRBJ2-1; clone size: NA; V gene: TRBV5-1; CDR3 length: 15; CDR3 DNA: TGCGCCAGCAGCTTGGGGACAGGGATCGCCGGTGAGCAGTTCTTC; CDR3 protein: CASSLGTGIAGEQFF
D gene: TRBD1; J gene: TRBJ1-5; clone size: NA; V gene: TRBV4-1; CDR3 length: 16; CDR3 DNA: TGCGCCAGCAGCCAAGAAGGGCAGGGGGCGAATCAGCCCCAGCATTTT; CDR3 protein: CASSQEGQGANQPQHF